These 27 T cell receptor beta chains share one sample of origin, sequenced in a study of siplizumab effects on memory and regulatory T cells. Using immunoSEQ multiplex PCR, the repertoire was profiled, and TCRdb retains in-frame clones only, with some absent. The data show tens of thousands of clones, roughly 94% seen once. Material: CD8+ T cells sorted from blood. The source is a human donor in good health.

The CDR3 here is CASSTPPQAGNIQYF. CDR3 nucleotides: TGTGCCAGCAGCACTCCCCCCCAGGCAGGGAACATTCAGTACTTC. The V call is TRBV5-6, the J call TRBJ2-4; tentatively, D is TRBD1 (5 bases). The germline V gene encodes CDR1 SGHDT and CDR2 YYEEEE. The length of the CDR3 is 15 residues. V was pared by 4 bases and J by 7 bases, with 18 bases between.

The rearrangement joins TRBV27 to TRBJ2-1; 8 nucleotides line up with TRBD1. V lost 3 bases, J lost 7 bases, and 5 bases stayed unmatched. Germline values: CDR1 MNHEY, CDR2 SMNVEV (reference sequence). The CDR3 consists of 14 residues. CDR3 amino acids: CASSFFGTGNEQFF. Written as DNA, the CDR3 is TGTGCCAGCAGTTTCTTCGGGACAGGAAATGAGCAGTTCTTC.

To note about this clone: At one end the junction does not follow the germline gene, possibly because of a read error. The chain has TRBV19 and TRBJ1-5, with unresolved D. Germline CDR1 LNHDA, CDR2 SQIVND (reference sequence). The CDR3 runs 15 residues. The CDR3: CASSIREGGNRPQHF. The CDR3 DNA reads TGTGCCAGTAGTATACGGGAGGGAGGCAATCGGCCCCAGCATTTT.

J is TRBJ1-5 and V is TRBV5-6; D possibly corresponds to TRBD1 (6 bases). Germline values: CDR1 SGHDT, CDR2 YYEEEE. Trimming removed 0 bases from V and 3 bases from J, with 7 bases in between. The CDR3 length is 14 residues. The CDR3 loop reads CASSLGTVNQPQHF. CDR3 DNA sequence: TGTGCCAGCAGCTTGGGGACAGTCAATCAGCCCCAGCATTTT.

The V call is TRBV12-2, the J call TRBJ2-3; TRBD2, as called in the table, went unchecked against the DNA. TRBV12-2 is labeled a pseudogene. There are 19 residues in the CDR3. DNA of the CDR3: TGTGCAAGTCGCTTAATCGGAGGAGTCGGGGGGAGAAAGACAGATACGCAGTATTTT. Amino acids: CASRLIGGVGGRKTDTQYF.

The CDR3 spells CASSSQTSGQTYGYTF. In nucleotides, the CDR3 is TGTGCCAGCAGCTCCCAAACCTCGGGACAGACCTATGGCTACACCTTC. V and J are TRBV11-2 and TRBJ1-2; 7 positions agree with TRBD1. Germline V gene lookup returns CDR1 SGHAT and CDR2 FQNNGV. V lost 4 bases and J lost 4; bases outside the gene matches: 12. The CDR3 has 16 amino acids.

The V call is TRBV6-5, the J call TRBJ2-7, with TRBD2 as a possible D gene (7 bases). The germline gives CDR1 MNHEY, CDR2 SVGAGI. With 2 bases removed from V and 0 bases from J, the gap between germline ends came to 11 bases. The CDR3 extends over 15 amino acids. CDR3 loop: CASSYRGTISYEQYF. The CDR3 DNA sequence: TGTGCCAGCAGTTACAGGGGGACTATCTCCTACGAGCAGTACTTC.

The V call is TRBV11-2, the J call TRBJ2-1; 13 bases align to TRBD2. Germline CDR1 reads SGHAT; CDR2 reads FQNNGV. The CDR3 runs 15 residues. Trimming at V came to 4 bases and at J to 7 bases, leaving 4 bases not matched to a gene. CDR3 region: CASSSPGLAGNEQFF. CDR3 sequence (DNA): TGTGCCAGCAGCTCCCCGGGACTAGCGGGAAATGAGCAGTTCTTC.

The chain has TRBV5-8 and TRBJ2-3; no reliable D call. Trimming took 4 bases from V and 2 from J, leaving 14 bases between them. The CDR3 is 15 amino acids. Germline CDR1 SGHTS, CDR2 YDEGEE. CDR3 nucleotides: TGTGCCAGCAGCCACCGACACGAAACCACAGATACGCAGTATTTT. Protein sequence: CASSHRHETTDTQYF. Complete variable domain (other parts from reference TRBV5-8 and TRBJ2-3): EAGVTQSPTHLIKTRGQQATLRCSPISGHTSVYWYQQALGLGLQFLLWYDEGEERNRGNFPPRFSGRQFPNYSSELNVNALELEDSALYLCASSHRHETTDTQYFGPGTRLTVL.

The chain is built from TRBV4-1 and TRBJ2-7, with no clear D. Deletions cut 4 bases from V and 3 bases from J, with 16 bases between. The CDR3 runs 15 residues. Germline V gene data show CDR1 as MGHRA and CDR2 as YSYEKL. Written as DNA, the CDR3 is TGCGCCAGCAGCCCCCAGGACGGAGAATTCTACGAGCAGTACTTC. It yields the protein CASSPQDGEFYEQYF.

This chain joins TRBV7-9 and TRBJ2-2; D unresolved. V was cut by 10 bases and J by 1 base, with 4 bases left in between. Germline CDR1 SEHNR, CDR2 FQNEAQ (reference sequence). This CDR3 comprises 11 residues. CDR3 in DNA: TGTGCCACGAGGAACACCGGGGAGCTGTTTTTT. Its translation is CATRNTGELFF.

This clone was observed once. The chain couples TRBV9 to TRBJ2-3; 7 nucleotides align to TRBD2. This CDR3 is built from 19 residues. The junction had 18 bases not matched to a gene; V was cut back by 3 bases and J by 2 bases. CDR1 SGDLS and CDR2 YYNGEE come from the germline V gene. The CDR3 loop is CASSGGVSLAVPSTDTQYF. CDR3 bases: TGTGCCAGCAGCGGTGGGGTGAGTCTAGCGGTGCCCTCCACAGATACGCAGTATTTT.

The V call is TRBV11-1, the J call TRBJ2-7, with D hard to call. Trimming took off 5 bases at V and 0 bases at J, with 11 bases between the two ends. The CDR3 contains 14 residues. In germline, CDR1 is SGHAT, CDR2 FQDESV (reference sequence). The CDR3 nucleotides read TGTGCCAGCAGCGCGGCGTGGGGCTCCTACGAGCAGTACTTC. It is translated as CASSAAWGSYEQYF.

CDR3 region: CASGKREGYEQYF. The CDR3 DNA is TGTGCCAGCGGGAAGCGGGAGGGCTACGAGCAGTACTTC. The chain couples TRBV25-1 to TRBJ2-7; 10 bases are shared with TRBD2. The CDR3 sequence is 13 residues long. Losses at the gene ends were 8 bases for V and 3 bases for J; bases not matched to a gene: 4. CDR1 and CDR2 (germline): MGHDK, SYGVNS.

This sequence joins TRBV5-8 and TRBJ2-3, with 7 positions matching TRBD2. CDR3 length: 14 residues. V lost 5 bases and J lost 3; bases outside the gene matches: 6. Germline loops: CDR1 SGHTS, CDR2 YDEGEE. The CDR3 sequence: CASSTAGPTDTQYF. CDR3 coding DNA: TGTGCCAGCAGTACAGCGGGACCGACAGATACGCAGTATTTT.

Here the CDR3 reads CASSLTGPQHF. CDR3 sequence (DNA): TGTGCCAGCAGCCTCACGGGGCCCCAGCATTTT. J is TRBJ1-5 and V is TRBV7-3; D unresolved. Trimming stripped 5 bases from V and 9 bases from J, with 8 bases between. Germline V gene lookup returns CDR1 SGHTA and CDR2 FQGTGA. CDR3 length: 11 amino acids.

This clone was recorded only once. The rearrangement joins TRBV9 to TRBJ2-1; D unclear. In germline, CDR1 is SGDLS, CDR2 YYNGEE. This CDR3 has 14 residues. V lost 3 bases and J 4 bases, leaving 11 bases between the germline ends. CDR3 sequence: CASSGYGRYNEQFF. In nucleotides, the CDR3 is TGTGCCAGCAGCGGATATGGACGGTACAATGAGCAGTTCTTC.

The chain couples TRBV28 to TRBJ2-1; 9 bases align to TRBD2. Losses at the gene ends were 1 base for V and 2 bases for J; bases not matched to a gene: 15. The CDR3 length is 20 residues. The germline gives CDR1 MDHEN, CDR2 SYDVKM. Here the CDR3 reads CASSLSGGRALIGPYNEQFF. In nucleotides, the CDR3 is TGTGCCAGCAGTTTATCCGGCGGGAGGGCTCTTATAGGTCCCTACAATGAGCAGTTCTTC.

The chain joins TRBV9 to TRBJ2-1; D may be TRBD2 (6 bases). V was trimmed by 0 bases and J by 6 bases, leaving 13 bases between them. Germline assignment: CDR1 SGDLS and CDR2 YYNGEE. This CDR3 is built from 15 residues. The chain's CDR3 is CASSVGSGGVNEQFF. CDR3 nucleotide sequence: TGTGCCAGCAGCGTAGGTTCGGGCGGGGTCAATGAGCAGTTCTTC.

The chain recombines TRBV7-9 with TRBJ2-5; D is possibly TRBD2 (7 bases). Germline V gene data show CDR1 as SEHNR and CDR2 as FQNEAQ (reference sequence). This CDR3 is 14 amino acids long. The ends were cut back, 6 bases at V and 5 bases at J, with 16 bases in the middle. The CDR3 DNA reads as TGTGCCAGCAGTCCGTCTGGGGGGGCGGAGACCCAGTACTTC. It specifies CASSPSGGAETQYF.

The CDR3 region has the DNA TGTGCCGCACACAGGGATCGGGCTGCGAACACCGGGGAGCTGTTTTTT. Protein product: CAAHRDRAANTGELFF. The chain combines TRBV7-9 with TRBJ2-2, with D tentatively TRBD1 (6 bases). V shed 11 bases and J shed 0 bases, with 19 bases lying between them. CDR3 length: 16 residues. In germline, CDR1 is SEHNR, CDR2 FQNEAQ (reference sequence).

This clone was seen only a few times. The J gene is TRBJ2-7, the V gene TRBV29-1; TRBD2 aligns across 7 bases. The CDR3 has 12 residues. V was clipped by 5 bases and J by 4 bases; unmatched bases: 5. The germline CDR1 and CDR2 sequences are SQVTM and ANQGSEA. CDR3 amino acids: CSVLAGEYEQYF. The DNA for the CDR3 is TGCAGCGTTTTGGCGGGAGAGTACGAGCAGTACTTC.

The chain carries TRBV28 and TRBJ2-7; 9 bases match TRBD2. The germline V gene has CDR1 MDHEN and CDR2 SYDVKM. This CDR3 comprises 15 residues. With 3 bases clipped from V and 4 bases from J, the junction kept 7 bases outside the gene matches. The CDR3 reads CASSLVTSGTYEQYF. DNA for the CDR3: TGTGCCAGCAGTTTGGTGACTAGCGGTACGTACGAGCAGTACTTC. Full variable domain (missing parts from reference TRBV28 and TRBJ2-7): DVKVTQSSRYLVKRTGEKVFLECVQDMDHENMFWYRQDPGLGLRLIYFSYDVKMKEKGDIPEGYSVSREKKERFSLILESASTNQTSMYLCASSLVTSGTYEQYFGPGTRLTVT.

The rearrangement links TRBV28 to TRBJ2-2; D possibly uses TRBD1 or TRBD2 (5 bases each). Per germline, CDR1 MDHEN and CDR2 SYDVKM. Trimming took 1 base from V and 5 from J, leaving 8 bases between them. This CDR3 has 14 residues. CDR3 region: CASSLLGETGELFF. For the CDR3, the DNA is TGTGCCAGCAGTTTATTAGGGGAGACCGGGGAGCTGTTTTTT. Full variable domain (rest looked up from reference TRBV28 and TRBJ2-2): DVKVTQSSRYLVKRTGEKVFLECVQDMDHENMFWYRQDPGLGLRLIYFSYDVKMKEKGDIPEGYSVSREKKERFSLILESASTNQTSMYLCASSLLGETGELFFGEGSRLTVL.

CDR3 sequence reads: CASSISGLAGDETQYF. DNA for the CDR3: TGCGCCAGCAGCATCTCTGGACTAGCGGGAGACGAGACCCAGTACTTC. V and J are TRBV5-1 and TRBJ2-5, with TRBD2 identical over 13 bases. Germline trimming cut 4 bases from V and 5 bases from J; bases unmatched to any gene: 8. The V gene's germline CDR1 is SGHRS and CDR2 YFSETQ. The CDR3 loop spans 16 amino acids.

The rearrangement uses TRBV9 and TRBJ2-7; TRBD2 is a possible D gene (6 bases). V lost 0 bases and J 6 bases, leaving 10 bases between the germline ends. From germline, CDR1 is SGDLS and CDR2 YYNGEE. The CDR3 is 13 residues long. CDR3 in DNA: TGTGCCAGCAGCGTAGTACTAGCAGGCGAGCAGTACTTC. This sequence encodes CASSVVLAGEQYF.

CDR3 in amino acids: CAWSVPRREAFF. DNA for the CDR3: TGTGCCTGGAGTGTACCCCGCAGAGAAGCTTTCTTT. This sequence joins TRBV30 and TRBJ1-1, with D unresolved. This CDR3 is built from 12 residues. V was pared by 0 bases and J by 8 bases, with 10 bases between. CDR1 and CDR2 (germline): GTSNPN, SVGIG (reference sequence).